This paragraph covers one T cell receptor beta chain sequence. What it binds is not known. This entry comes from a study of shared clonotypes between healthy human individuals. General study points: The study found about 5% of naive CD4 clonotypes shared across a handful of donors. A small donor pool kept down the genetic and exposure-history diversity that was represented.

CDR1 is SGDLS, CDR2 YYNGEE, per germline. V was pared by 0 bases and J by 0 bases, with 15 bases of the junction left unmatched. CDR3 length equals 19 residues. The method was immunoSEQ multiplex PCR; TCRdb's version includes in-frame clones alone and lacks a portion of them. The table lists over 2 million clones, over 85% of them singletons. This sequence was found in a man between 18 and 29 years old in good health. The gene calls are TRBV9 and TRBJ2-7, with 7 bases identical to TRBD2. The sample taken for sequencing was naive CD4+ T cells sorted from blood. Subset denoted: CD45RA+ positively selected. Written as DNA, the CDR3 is TGTGCCAGCAGCGTAGGCGGAGCCGGGGGGAGCGCAAGCTCCTACGAGCAGTACTTC. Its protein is CASSVGGAGGSASSYEQYF.